This section outlines one TCR beta chain sequence together with its context. This clonotype is a singleton in its sample. Its cognate antigen has yet to be identified. Per-base qualities were not stored, and no clone one base away is much larger. The germline V gene supplies CDR1 MNHEY and CDR2 SVGAGI. Inclusive of the bounding cysteine and phenylalanine, the CDR3 is 15 residues long. Of the read, only the CDR3 DNA is kept; its 45 bases are in frame from base 1. Between the V and J ends, shortened by 6 bases and 8 bases respectively, the junction contains 20 bases. From the second PCR step onward, the TCR alpha chain libraries and the TCR beta chain libraries were amplified separately. CMV status of each donor was established by measuring IFNgamma production from CD4+ T cells after fresh PBMCs were stimulated overnight with CMV viral lysate. Miltenyi beads were used first to positively select CD4 T cells, and CD8 T cells were then positively selected from the CD4-negative fraction. Cells stained for CD3, CD4, CD8, CD45RA, CD27 and a live/dead dye were sorted on a BD Aria II into four subsets by CD45RA and CD27. A few healthy volunteers provided blood, and each donor's sample was split into CD4 and CD8 T cells and then further divided into four differentiation subsets. Approximately 120 ml of peripheral blood was collected from each donor, and PBMC were isolated by Ficoll-Paque PLUS density-gradient centrifugation. After sorting, cells were lysed in RLT buffer, RNA was extracted using a Qiagen RNeasy kit, and the extracted RNA was stored at -80 degrees C.

This specimen comes from a study of naive and memory T cell subsets (dated by TCRdb to between 2016 and 2019). Concerning the study at large: An open-source, UMI-based TCR alpha and beta sequencing pipeline was applied to sorted naive and memory peripheral blood T cell subsets. IgG serology results and the functional CMV T cell responses were in complete agreement. RNA was DNase-treated and reverse transcribed with TCR constant-region primers, mostly using SuperScript III.

Library preparation was by UMI-ligation and nested PCR. The beta constant-region primer consisted of an equimolar mixture of two oligonucleotides that together covered TRBC1 and TRBC2. The ligated cDNA went through four rounds of PCR with nested alpha and beta constant-region primers together with the SP2 primer. T4 RNA ligase 1 ligated a single-stranded oligonucleotide carrying the SP2 primer and a 12-nucleotide UMI to the cDNA 3' end. The ligation reaction was incubated at 16°C for roughly 19-25 hours. PCR2 was typically performed as a SYBR Green qPCR and was stopped at a predetermined threshold so that over-amplification was prevented. Apart from the first purification, every purification step used Agencourt AMPure XP magnetic beads. Libraries were quantified by Qubit and checked on a TapeStation, where a main peak was expected near 650 bp. Pooled libraries were sequenced on an Illumina MiSeq using v2 2x251 paired-end kits, and typically about 0.95-2.3 million reads were obtained per sample. Each sample was pooled at 3 to 5 nM, and about 4.5-7.5% PhiX was included to help cluster recognition. In the paper's pipeline: V and J genes were assigned to Demultiplexor-processed FASTQ reads by Decombinator through tag matching, with a single base-pair mismatch being allowed. Collapsinator relied on UMIs to fix sequencing errors as well as frequency errors caused by PCR heterogeneity. TCRs were translated and CDR3s were extracted from the conserved cysteine to the FGXG phenylalanine by CDR3Translator, with non-productive sequences being flagged. Gini, Shannon entropy and inverse Simpson indices were calculated on repertoires subsampled to equal numbers of UMI-defined TCRs. Clonotype abundance distributions were fitted to a power law by maximum likelihood within the linear range. When run on a single naive CD8 sample, MIGEC and the pipeline yielded similar UMI counts, similar unique TCR numbers and similar clonal distributions. A set of under 8,500 CMV-associated CDR3 sequences, compiled from VDJdb and a published dataset, was used to search the repertoires. TCRdb reprocessing: public reads trimmed at Q25 with fastp, clones called with MiXCR, in-frame beta chains kept. For every CDR3 protein sequence, its rows merge into one entry that carries the most common genes and DNA. TCRdb's processing, not the authors', yielded these V and J calls. In this sample the table shows roughly 130,000 distinct CDR3 sequences, 36% of which occur a single time. Of the sample, roughly 0.86% falls within the top ten clones.

Here is what the overall study found, with its caveats: The repertoire findings for the naive and memory subsets could not be validated, as no ground truth was available. RNA-based TCR counts may be influenced by expression changes linked to T cell activation and differentiation. The abundance of TCRs followed a power law with an exponent that differed between naive and memory subsets yet stayed consistent across the three individuals. In both CD4 and CD8 cells, going from naive through CM, EM and EMRA, the Gini index went up while Shannon and inverse Simpson diversity went down. After error correction, only a single occurrence was seen for over 95% of naive TCR sequences, so much steeper abundance distributions were produced than in memory subsets. Single alpha or beta chain sequences, rather than paired alpha/beta receptors, were used to define clonotypes.

Sequencing used central memory CD4+ T cells from blood. Interpreted using the paper, the cell subset or site label stands for: central memory, CD45RA- CD27+. The source of this sequence is a human donor in good health. The chain couples TRBV6-5 to TRBJ2-1; matching of 6 bases hints at TRBD2 as the D gene. Here the CDR3 is given as CASSPGAGLSHEQFF. The sequence in DNA is TGTGCCAGCAGCCCGGGAGCGGGCTTGAGTCATGAGCAGTTCTTC.